This T cell receptor beta chain comes out of a study of cytomegalovirus exposure and HLA in healthy donors. Study background: A subsequent analysis stated that the roughly 130 validation repertoires were run on the same platform as the roughly 670 first-cohort repertoires.

Findings and limits, study-wide: There were some public TCRs occurring in many donors, but most TCR sequences were rare. A list of approximately 150 TCR beta chains associated with cytomegalovirus was given.

Concerning this clone itself: Antigen: not known.

Assay: immunoSEQ multiplex PCR; the TCRdb copy retains only in-frame clones and omits some. The table shows around 190,000 clones, with around 86% occurring only once. The source is a man younger than 40 in good health and CMV-seropositive. Material: PBMCs.

CDR3 nucleotides: TGTGCCAGCAGTATTCGTGGAACGCATCAGCCCCAGCATTTT. It specifies CASSIRGTHQPQHF. The rearrangement links TRBV6-5 to TRBJ1-5, with unresolved D. Trimming removed 5 bases from V and 5 bases from J, with 13 bases in between. The CDR3 is made up of 14 amino acids. The germline V gene encodes CDR1 MNHEY and CDR2 SVGAGI.